One and the same sample provided the 7 T cell receptor beta chains below, sequenced in a study of beta chain features in type 1 diabetes. Their recognized antigens are unknown. Study-wide findings and caveats: People with Type 1 diabetes carried modestly yet significantly shorter TCRB CDR3s in all four CD4+ subsets.

Reverse transcribing all isolated RNA meant expressed TCRB transcripts were sequenced. Here immunoSEQ multiplex PCR was the method, and the copy in TCRdb shows in-frame clones only, minus some. This table holds about 150,000 clones, around 9% found once. Sample: central memory CD4+ T cells from blood. These receptors came from a woman aged 25 to 39 with type 1 diabetes.

The chain couples TRBV19 to TRBJ1-2, with D possibly matching TRBD1 (6 bases). V gave up 6 bases and J gave up 3 bases, with 11 bases separating them. The germline gives CDR1 LNHDA, CDR2 SQIVND (reference sequence). The CDR3 totals 13 residues. CDR3 residues: CASSIRGHYGYTF. CDR3 nucleotide sequence: TGTGCCAGTAGCATCAGGGGTCACTATGGCTACACCTTC. The whole variable domain, remainder taken from reference TRBV19 and TRBJ1-2, is DGGITQSPKYLFRKEGQNVTLSCEQNLNHDAMYWYRQDPGQGLRLIYYSQIVNDFQKGDIAEGYSVSREKKESFPLTVTSAQKNPTAFYLCASSIRGHYGYTFGSGTRLTVV.

This clone was counted a few times. The J gene is TRBJ1-5, the V gene TRBV19; TRBD1 matches at 10 bases. The CDR3 is 15 residues long. CDR1 and CDR2 from the germline V gene are LNHDA and SQIVND (reference sequence). The V segment lost 5 bases and the J segment 5 bases; nucleotides outside the gene matches: 6. This chain's CDR3 is CASSGADRGDQPQHF. The CDR3, as DNA: TGTGCCAGTAGTGGAGCGGACAGGGGGGATCAGCCCCAGCATTTT.

This clone was found a few times. This chain uses TRBV5-1 with TRBJ2-1; D gene ambiguous. CDR3 size: 14 residues. Between the trimmed V and J ends, which lost 0 bases and 0 bases, there was a span of 4 bases. CDR1 is SGHRS, CDR2 YFSETQ, per germline. For the CDR3, the DNA is TGCGCCAGCAGCTTGGGTAGCTCCTACAATGAGCAGTTCTTC. Its protein product is CASSLGSSYNEQFF.

This clone was detected only a few times. The rearrangement joins TRBV5-1 to TRBJ2-1; 11 nucleotides match TRBD2. The germline V gene encodes CDR1 SGHRS and CDR2 YFSETQ. Trimming cost V 2 bases and J 0 bases; bases outside gene matches: 25. The length of the CDR3 is 24 residues. The CDR3 protein is CASSFTPGTGPGLAVGSSYNEQFF. For the CDR3, the DNA is TGCGCCAGCAGCTTTACACCCGGGACAGGGCCGGGACTAGCGGTTGGGAGCTCCTACAATGAGCAGTTCTTC.

A few counts support this clone. V gene TRBV30 combines with J gene TRBJ2-1; TRBD2 matches at 7 bases. The CDR3 loop spans 16 amino acids. With 3 bases clipped from V and 0 bases from J, the junction kept 8 bases outside the gene matches. CDR1 is GTSNPN, CDR2 SVGIG, per germline (reference sequence). CDR3 residues: CAWSQVAGASYNEQFF. The DNA for the CDR3 is TGTGCCTGGAGCCAAGTAGCGGGCGCCTCCTACAATGAGCAGTTCTTC. The variable domain in full, with the rest retrieved from reference TRBV30 and TRBJ2-1, is SQTIHQWPATLVQPVGSPLSLECTVEGTSNPNLYWYRQAAGRGLQLLFYSVGIGQISSEVPQNLSASRPQDRQFILSSKKLLLSDSGFYLCAWSQVAGASYNEQFFGPGTRLTVL.

In its sample, this clone was seen a few times. A read error may account for a junction end that differs from germline. This CDR3 is CASSLDINQPQHF. CDR3 nucleotides: TGTGCTAGCAGCTTAGACATTAATCAGCCCCAGCATTTT. The rearrangement links TRBV7-7 to TRBJ1-5; D not certain. Looked up from germline, CDR1 is SSHAT and CDR2 is FNYEAQ (reference sequence). The CDR3 is made up of 13 amino acids.

The table lists this clone with a few counts. This chain links TRBV4-1 with TRBJ2-5, with 7 bases matching TRBD2. This CDR3 spans 17 amino acids. CDR1 is MGHRA, CDR2 YSYEKL, per germline. V trimming: 4 bases; J trimming: 2 bases; junction bases outside the gene matches: 13. The CDR3 reads CASSRTPRPSGQETQYF. CDR3 nucleotide sequence: TGCGCCAGCAGCCGCACTCCCCGGCCTAGCGGTCAAGAGACCCAGTACTTC.